Below, 8 T cell receptor beta chains from the same sample are listed, as sequenced in a study of early T cells in non-severe SARS-CoV-2 infection. TCRdb used MiXCR to reprocess the 5' RACE reads, holding one entry per CDR3 protein. The sample lists about 28,000 distinct CDR3 sequences, 6% to 7.5% seen once, with approximately 30% in the top ten. The sequencing here drew on whole blood, taken at baseline. The origin of the receptors is an adult who was a healthcare worker with PCR-confirmed SARS-CoV-2 infection or an uninfected control (not recorded which).

This clonotype was picked up a small number of times. The chain couples TRBV7-2 to TRBJ2-7; TRBD1 aligns across 9 bases. This CDR3 region has 14 residues. Germline CDR1 is SGHTA and CDR2 is FQGNSA. V was clipped by 3 bases and J by 7 bases; unmatched bases: 7. CDR3 bases: TGTGCCAGCAGCTTTTCACAGGGGGCGTGGGAGCAGTACTTC. This translates into CASSFSQGAWEQYF.

The CDR3 sequence: CASRGLSNTGELFF. CDR3 nucleotide sequence: TGTGCCAGCAGGGGACTATCGAACACCGGGGAGCTGTTTTTT. The rearrangement uses TRBV7-2 and TRBJ2-2; 7 bases are shared with TRBD2. Germline assignment: CDR1 SGHTA and CDR2 FQGNSA. J was trimmed by 0 bases and V by 6 bases; bases with no gene match: 1. The CDR3 totals 14 residues. Complete variable domain (other parts from reference TRBV7-2 and TRBJ2-2): GAGVSQSPSNKVTEKGKDVELRCDPISGHTALYWYRQSLGQGLEFLIYFQGNSAPDKSGLPSDRFSAERTGGSVSTLTIQRTQQEDSAVYLCASRGLSNTGELFFGEGSRLTVL.

This clonotype was recorded at least ten times. As DNA, the CDR3 is TGTGCCAGCAGCTTATCGGAGTACGAGCAGTACTTC. Amino acids: CASSLSEYEQYF. The chain combines TRBV7-2 with TRBJ2-7, with D unresolved. From germline, CDR1 is SGHTA and CDR2 FQGNSA. V was shortened by 2 bases and J by 4 bases, with 6 bases between the two germline ends. CDR3 length: 12 residues.

There are many counts of this clonotype. The J gene is TRBJ2-1, the V gene TRBV19; weak D call: TRBD1 (6 bases). Looked up from germline, CDR1 is LNHDA and CDR2 is SQIVND (reference sequence). The CDR3 extends over 13 amino acids. V lost 1 base and J 8 bases, leaving 9 bases between the germline ends. The CDR3 sequence: CASSIGRGDEQFF. Here the CDR3 DNA reads TGTGCCAGTAGTATAGGCAGGGGCGATGAGCAGTTCTTC.

This clonotype occurred a few times. V is TRBV30 and J is TRBJ2-7; 12 nucleotides line up with TRBD2. The CDR3 has 18 amino acids. The V gene end was trimmed by 3 bases and the J gene end by 0 bases; junction bases not matched to a gene: 12. From germline, CDR1 is GTSNPN and CDR2 SVGIG (reference sequence). CDR3 nucleotides: TGTGCCTGGAGCCAGACGTACGCGGGACTAGCGGGCTCCTACGAGCAGTACTTC. This sequence encodes CAWSQTYAGLAGSYEQYF.

This clonotype was picked up many times. As DNA, the CDR3 is TGTGCCAGCTCACCTCCCGCGAGCGACAGATCTGAGCAGTTCTTC. Translation: CASSPPASDRSEQFF. This rearrangement joins TRBV18 to TRBJ2-1; a possible D gene is TRBD1 (5 bases). V lost 3 bases and J 9 bases, leaving 18 bases between the germline ends. Germline V gives CDR1 KGHSH, CDR2 LQKENI. There are 15 residues in the CDR3. The variable domain in full, completed from reference TRBV18 and TRBJ2-1, reads NAGVMQNPRHLVRRRGQEARLRCSPMKGHSHVYWYRQLPEEGLKFMVYLQKENIIDESGMPKERFSAEFPKEGPSILRIQQVVRGDSAAYFCASSPPASDRSEQFFGPGTRLTVL.

This clonotype was seen at least ten times. V gene TRBV12-3 or TRBV12-4 combines with J gene TRBJ1-1; 8 bases are shared with TRBD1. J was trimmed by 10 bases and V by 3 bases; bases with no gene match: 10. The CDR3 is made up of 14 amino acids. In DNA form, the CDR3 reads TGTGCCAGCAGTTTCTCCCCAGGGGGCCCCGGAGCTTTCTTT. Protein: CASSFSPGGPGAFF.

This clonotype was observed at least ten times. The chain recombines TRBV7-8 with TRBJ2-3; the match to TRBD2 covers 9 bases. This CDR3 is built from 17 residues. J gave up 0 bases and V 5 bases, and 9 bases lay outside the gene matches. Germline lookup yields CDR1 SGHVS and CDR2 FQNEAQ. For the CDR3, the DNA is TGTGCCAGCAGCCCGGTAGCGGGGGTCTTTAGCACAGATACGCAGTATTTT. It yields the protein CASSPVAGVFSTDTQYF. Combining the CDR3 with reference TRBV7-8 and TRBJ2-3 gives the whole variable domain GAGVSQSPRYKVAKRGQDVALRCDPISGHVSLFWYQQALGQGPEFLTYFQNEAQLDKSGLPSDRFFAERPEGSVSTLKIQRTQQEDSAVYLCASSPVAGVFSTDTQYFGPGTRLTVL.